The present T cell receptor beta chain was sequenced within a study of Ad26.COV2.S vaccination and SARS-CoV-2 variants. Treatment defined: roughly 19 received Ad26.COV2.S at low or high dose, single or two shots; about five received placebo; per-sample allocation not given. Sample collection was performed on day 63 after the first vaccine or placebo injection. An Ad26 vector expressing Wuhan-strain SARS-CoV-2 spike constituted the vaccine. Germline CDR1 and CDR2: MRHNA and SNTAGT. This CDR3 comprises 15 residues. The junction had 9 bases not matched to a gene; V was cut back by 6 bases and J by 6 bases. Study-wide results and caveats: The TCR-based breadth and depth measures might underestimate overall T cell responses.

In regard to this clone: Its target is unknown.

Profiled with immunoSEQ multiplex PCR; TCRdb holds only in-frame clones, not every one. In the table there are 200,000 to 300,000 clones, around 88% of which are singletons. The sequences come from peripheral blood, collected in a trial of Ad26.COV2.S vaccine versus placebo. The J gene is TRBJ1-5, the V gene TRBV6-4; 9 bases match TRBD1. This receptor was taken from a person aged 18-60 years who received the Ad26.COV2.S COVID-19 vaccine or a placebo. This CDR3 reads CASSSTGGSGQPQHF. CDR3 sequence (DNA): TGTGCCAGCAGCAGTACAGGGGGCTCGGGTCAGCCCCAGCATTTT.